Each of the 27 T cell receptor beta chains below was sequenced from the same sample in a study of blood T cell repertoires in COVID-19. Assay: immunoSEQ multiplex PCR; the TCRdb copy retains only in-frame clones and omits some. The profile covers more than 150,000 clones, with about 77% appearing a single time and 2.5% to 3% taken by the ten largest. Sequenced material: peripheral blood. The receptor source for this set is a woman older than 75 with active or convalescent COVID-19.

This chain connects TRBV4-1 to TRBJ1-3; 9 nucleotides agree with TRBD1. The length of the CDR3 is 17 residues. Trimming took 4 bases from V and 4 from J; bases not matched to a gene: 11. Germline CDR1 and CDR2: MGHRA and YSYEKL. This CDR3 reads CASSPGQGFAKGNTIYF. The DNA of the CDR3 is TGCGCCAGCAGCCCCGGACAGGGGTTCGCGAAGGGAAACACCATATATTTT.

In its sample, this clone was seen a few times. This sequence joins TRBV5-1 and TRBJ1-2, with 8 bases fitting TRBD1. Germline lookup yields CDR1 SGHRS and CDR2 YFSETQ. V was pared by 1 base and J by 5 bases, with 4 bases of the junction left unmatched. This CDR3 region has 14 residues. The chain's CDR3 is CASSLQQGAYGYTF. The DNA for the CDR3 is TGCGCCAGCAGCTTGCAGCAGGGGGCGTATGGCTACACCTTC.

This rearrangement joins TRBV19 to TRBJ2-5; D may be TRBD2 (6 bases). The germline V and J ends were trimmed by 4 bases and 5 bases, with 11 bases remaining between them. Germline V gene sequence: CDR1 LNHDA, CDR2 SQIVND (reference sequence). This CDR3 spans 13 amino acids. CDR3 residues: CASSRLVGETQYF. CDR3 in DNA: TGTGCCAGTAGTAGACTAGTAGGGGAGACCCAGTACTTC.

In its sample, this clone was seen once. The chain combines TRBV19 with TRBJ1-2; D ambiguous. CDR1 and CDR2 (germline): LNHDA, SQIVND (reference sequence). The CDR3 sequence is 14 residues long. The V end was cut by 2 bases, the J end by 8 bases, with 15 bases between. The CDR3 loop is CASSIQWAVKGYTF. DNA for the CDR3: TGTGCCAGTAGTATACAGTGGGCCGTTAAGGGCTACACCTTC.

The chain combines TRBV4-1 with TRBJ2-5; TRBD1 aligns across 8 bases. The CDR3 is 15 amino acids. The germline V gene encodes CDR1 MGHRA and CDR2 YSYEKL. J was trimmed by 5 bases and V by 3 bases; bases with no gene match: 8. The CDR3 DNA reads TGCGCCAGCAGCCAGTCAGGGGGCCCGGGGGAGACCCAGTACTTC. It yields the protein CASSQSGGPGETQYF.

The V call is TRBV10-3, the J call TRBJ2-1, with 11 bases aligning to TRBD2. Germline V gives CDR1 ENHRY, CDR2 SYGVKD. The CDR3 consists of 17 residues. V was pared by 2 bases and J by 7 bases, with 10 bases of the junction left unmatched. This chain's CDR3 is CAISEHPRLAGLNEQFF. The CDR3 bases are TGTGCCATCAGTGAGCACCCCAGACTAGCGGGGCTGAATGAGCAGTTCTTC.

The chain employs TRBV6-1 and TRBJ2-5; D is possibly TRBD2 (5 bases). In germline, CDR1 is MNHNS, CDR2 SASEGT. Trimming left V 3 bases short and J 2 bases short, with 13 bases between. This CDR3 has 15 amino acids. CDR3 DNA sequence: TGTGCCAGCAGTGAGGCTCTAGCTGGACAAGAGACCCAGTACTTC. It encodes CASSEALAGQETQYF.

This chain uses TRBV6-1 with TRBJ2-7; 11 positions match TRBD1. The trim removed 2 bases at V and 4 bases at J, leaving 10 bases unmatched. CDR1 and CDR2 from the germline V gene are MNHNS and SASEGT. This CDR3 region has 17 residues. The CDR3 spells CASSELAGQGALYEQYF. For the CDR3, the DNA is TGTGCCAGCAGTGAATTAGCCGGACAGGGGGCTTTGTACGAGCAGTACTTC.

The chain employs TRBV2 and TRBJ1-6, with D unresolved. Trimming cost V 4 bases and J 5 bases, with 12 bases left between them. Germline V gene lookup returns CDR1 SNHLY and CDR2 FYNNEI. The CDR3 is made up of 15 amino acids. This CDR3 is CASSVTRIDNSPLHF. CDR3 nucleotides: TGTGCCAGCAGTGTGACTCGGATAGATAATTCACCCCTCCACTTT.

The rearrangement links TRBV5-4 to TRBJ2-1; 9 bases fit TRBD1. CDR1 SGHNT and CDR2 YYREEE come from the germline V gene (reference sequence). The length of the CDR3 is 14 residues. Trimming removed 6 bases from V and 8 bases from J; junction bases left unmatched: 9. DNA for the CDR3: TGTGCCAGCATTCCAGACAGGGGGGACTATGAGCAGTTCTTC. It is translated as CASIPDRGDYEQFF.

This chain links TRBV19 with TRBJ1-1, with a weak D call TRBD1 (6 bases). Trimming stripped 11 bases from V and 1 base from J, with 14 bases between. Germline CDR1 and CDR2: LNHDA and SQIVND (reference sequence). The CDR3 consists of 13 residues. The CDR3 protein is CASTPQGNTEAFF. DNA for the CDR3: TGTGCCTCCACACCACAGGGGAACACTGAAGCTTTCTTT.

The V gene is TRBV28, the J gene TRBJ2-4, with 7 bases that match TRBD1. Per the germline V gene, CDR1 is MDHEN and CDR2 is SYDVKM. Trimming at V came to 3 bases and at J to 11 bases, leaving 13 bases not matched to a gene. This CDR3 has 15 residues. In DNA form, the CDR3 reads TGTGCCAGCAGTTTGGTAGATACAGGGGCCGACCTTCAGTACTTC. Amino acids: CASSLVDTGADLQYF.

The V and J genes are TRBV11-2 and TRBJ2-1; TRBD2 agrees at 16 bases. Unmatched junction bases numbered 9, after V lost 5 bases and J lost 5 bases. Germline-derived CDR1 and CDR2 are SGHAT and FQNNGV. The CDR3 contains 18 residues. The CDR3 DNA reads TGTGCCAGCAGCCCCGGGACTAGCGGGGGGGCCATCAACAATGAGCAGTTCTTC. Encoded protein: CASSPGTSGGAINNEQFF.

The genes are TRBV5-1 and TRBJ1-5; D unclear. Germline assignment: CDR1 SGHRS and CDR2 YFSETQ. This CDR3 is built from 13 residues. Trimming took 0 bases from V and 6 from J, leaving 7 bases between them. CDR3 bases: TGCGCCAGCAGCTTGGCCAGTGGTCAGCCCCAGCATTTT. Encoded protein: CASSLASGQPQHF.

This clone was seen a few times. The genes are TRBV29-1 and TRBJ2-3; perhaps TRBD2 as D (5 bases). CDR3 length: 15 residues. The germline V and J ends were trimmed by 7 bases and 7 bases, with 24 bases remaining between them. Germline V gives CDR1 SQVTM, CDR2 ANQGSEA. CDR3 protein: CSATGVVGVANTQYF. The CDR3 nucleotides read TGCAGCGCCACCGGGGTGGTCGGGGTTGCAAATACGCAGTATTTT.

This clone was counted between two and nine times. V usage is TRBV7-8 and J usage is TRBJ1-2, with TRBD1 matching over 8 bases. This CDR3 is built from 16 residues. The germline CDR1 and CDR2 sequences are SGHVS and FQNEAQ. V lost 4 bases and J lost 8; bases outside the gene matches: 15. The CDR3 loop reads CASSYLRSGGVEGYTF. The CDR3 nucleotides are TGTGCCAGCAGCTACCTACGTTCAGGGGGCGTGGAGGGCTACACCTTC.

This chain links TRBV28 with TRBJ1-2, with D possibly matching TRBD1 (5 bases). CDR3 length: 16 amino acids. Germline V lookup: CDR1 MDHEN, CDR2 SYDVKM. Trimming stripped 2 bases from V and 7 bases from J, with 20 bases between. In DNA, the CDR3 is TGTGCCAGCAGTTTAATCGAGGAGCGTGGGGCCGTTGGCTACACCTTC. The encoded protein is CASSLIEERGAVGYTF.

V is TRBV15 and J is TRBJ2-2; TRBD2 aligns across 12 bases. Germline values: CDR1 LNHNV, CDR2 YYDKDF (reference sequence). The ends lost 4 bases at V and 4 bases at J; junction bases unmatched: 10. The CDR3 covers 18 residues. This CDR3 reads CATSNPYLAGGSTGELFF. The CDR3, as DNA: TGTGCCACCAGCAACCCATATCTAGCGGGGGGGTCCACCGGGGAGCTGTTTTTT.

Worth noting for this clone: Other DNA sequences in this sample translate to the same CDR3. This chain uses TRBV28 with TRBJ1-3, with D unclear. Germline CDR1 MDHEN, CDR2 SYDVKM. The CDR3 sequence is 12 residues long. With 4 bases removed from V and 4 bases from J, the gap between germline ends came to 5 bases. CDR3 sequence (DNA): TGTGCCAGCAGTTCCGGGGGAAACACCATATATTTT. This translates into CASSSGGNTIYF.

The chain joins TRBV4-1 to TRBJ2-3, with 10 bases matching TRBD2. This CDR3 is 16 amino acids long. In germline, CDR1 is MGHRA, CDR2 YSYEKL. V lost 2 bases to trimming and J lost 4 bases; unmatched junction nucleotides: 6. The CDR3 sequence: CASSQLSGGAADTQYF. The CDR3 DNA follows: TGCGCCAGCAGCCAACTAAGCGGGGGGGCAGCAGATACGCAGTATTTT.

This clone was counted once. The rearrangement uses TRBV5-1 and TRBJ1-4; 9 bases agree with TRBD1. Germline assignment: CDR1 SGHRS and CDR2 YFSETQ. The CDR3 spans 14 residues. V gave up 5 bases and J gave up 6 bases; unmatched junction bases: 5. The DNA for the CDR3 is TGCGCCAGCAGTAGTGGGACAGGGTATGAAAAACTGTTTTTT. This gives the protein CASSSGTGYEKLFF.

J is TRBJ1-1 and V is TRBV7-2, with unresolved D. Trimming removed 3 bases from V and 4 bases from J, with 21 bases in between. This CDR3 spans 17 amino acids. Germline V gene data show CDR1 as SGHTA and CDR2 as FQGNSA. The CDR3 loop reads CASSLYEVGPRGTEAFF. CDR3 nucleotide sequence: TGTGCCAGCAGCTTGTATGAGGTCGGGCCGCGGGGCACTGAAGCTTTCTTT.

This clone was seen repeatedly, ten times or more. V and J are TRBV2 and TRBJ1-4, with D unresolved. Between the trimmed V and J ends, which lost 2 bases and 3 bases, there was a span of 10 bases. This CDR3 has 15 amino acids. Germline CDR1 and CDR2: SNHLY and FYNNEI. For the CDR3, the DNA is TGTGCCAGCAGTGAACTGGGAGGCCCTAATGAAAAACTGTTTTTT. This sequence encodes CASSELGGPNEKLFF.

This clone was seen more than once but under ten times. The chain has TRBV5-5 and TRBJ1-3; D is perhaps TRBD1 (5 bases). CDR3 length: 15 amino acids. Germline-derived CDR1 and CDR2 are SGHKS and YYEKEE (reference sequence). Trimming took 1 base from V and 2 from J, leaving 10 bases between them. The CDR3 reads CASSLFGGAGNTIYF. CDR3 nucleotides: TGTGCCAGCAGCTTGTTCGGGGGGGCTGGAAACACCATATATTTT. The variable domain in full, completed from reference TRBV5-5 and TRBJ1-3, reads DAGVTQSPTHLIKTRGQQVTLRCSPISGHKSVSWYQQVLGQGPQFIFQYYEKEERGRGNFPDRFSARQFPNYSSELNVNALLLGDSALYLCASSLFGGAGNTIYFGEGSWLTVV.

This clone came up a few times. The CDR3 spells CASSQVGQGYGYTF. DNA of the CDR3: TGCGCCAGCAGCCAAGTGGGGCAGGGCTATGGCTACACCTTC. The rearrangement joins TRBV4-1 to TRBJ1-2, with a tentative D call TRBD1 (5 bases). Trimming left V 1 base short and J 4 bases short, with 10 bases between. The CDR3 length is 14 residues. From germline, CDR1 is MGHRA and CDR2 YSYEKL.

This clone was detected a few times. The J gene is TRBJ1-6, the V gene TRBV28, with D perhaps matching TRBD1 (5 bases). The CDR3 contains 14 residues. Germline values: CDR1 MDHEN, CDR2 SYDVKM. V was pared by 3 bases and J by 7 bases, with 10 bases between. This chain's CDR3 is CASSLGRANSPLHF. The CDR3 DNA follows: TGTGCCAGCAGTTTGGGCAGGGCGAATTCACCCCTCCACTTT.

This rearrangement joins TRBV20-1 to TRBJ1-5; D is ambiguous. The V gene's germline CDR1 is DFQATT and CDR2 SNEGSKA (reference sequence). V gave up 3 bases and J gave up 9 bases, with 12 bases separating them. The CDR3 runs 12 residues. CDR3 DNA: TGCAGTGCTAGTACTGAGTCACGGCCCCAGCATTTT. Protein: CSASTESRPQHF.